The 29 T cell receptor beta chains in this list originate from one sample, sequenced in a study of post-analysis software for immune sequencing data. Study-level points and caveats: Controls had lower frequencies than patients of 4 or 5 TRBV segments, which included TRBV5-6, TRBV5-1 and TRBV20-1.

The authors incorporated unique molecular identifiers into the TCR beta cDNA libraries. TCRdb re-called the PCR reads with MiXCR, one entry per CDR3 protein. The sample lists approximately 770,000 distinct CDR3 sequences, around 45% occurring once. Their antigen targets remain unknown. The sequencing sample was made of blood. These receptors were taken from a girl aged 10 to 17 with multiple sclerosis.

The chain couples TRBV5-1 to TRBJ2-7, with a tentative D call TRBD1 (7 bases). V shed 4 bases and J shed 2 bases, with 19 bases lying between them. Germline V gene sequence: CDR1 SGHRS, CDR2 YFSETQ. This CDR3 region has 16 residues. CDR3 DNA: TGCGCCAGCAGCCCAGGGGGGTTCCGGAACACCTACGAGCAGTACTTC. Translation: CASSPGGFRNTYEQYF. Filled out from reference TRBV5-1 and TRBJ2-7, the complete variable domain reads KAGVTQTPRYLIKTRGQQVTLSCSPISGHRSVSWYQQTPGQGLQFLFEYFSETQRNKGNFPGRFSGRQFSNSRSEMNVSTLELGDSALYLCASSPGGFRNTYEQYFGPGTRLTVT.

V and J are TRBV9 and TRBJ1-2; TRBD1 aligns across 8 bases. Germline values: CDR1 SGDLS, CDR2 YYNGEE. V lost 3 bases, J lost 10 bases, and 8 bases stayed unmatched. The CDR3 runs 13 residues. The CDR3 region is CASSGLDRDDYTF. In nucleotides, the CDR3 is TGTGCCAGCAGCGGACTGGACAGGGATGACTACACCTTC. Together with reference TRBV9 and TRBJ1-2, the CDR3 gives the full variable domain: DSGVTQTPKHLITATGQRVTLRCSPRSGDLSVYWYQQSLDQGLQFLIQYYNGEERAKGNILERFSAQQFPDLHSELNLSSLELGDSALYFCASSGLDRDDYTFGSGTRLTVV.

This clonotype has more than one count but fewer than ten. V usage is TRBV28 and J usage is TRBJ1-2; D remains unclear. V was clipped by 2 bases and J by 8 bases, with 9 bases between them. Germline CDR1 is MDHEN and CDR2 is SYDVKM. This CDR3 is built from 12 residues. This CDR3 reads CASSLRARGYTF. CDR3 nucleotides: TGTGCCAGCAGTTTAAGGGCTCGGGGCTACACCTTC.

With respect to this clonotype: One end of the junction varies from germline; a read error may be responsible. The chain uses TRBV19 and TRBJ2-1; D may be TRBD2 (6 bases). Germline CDR1 reads LNHDA; CDR2 reads SQIVND (reference sequence). This CDR3 is 16 amino acids long. CDR3 nucleotides: TGTGCCCGTAGTGCCAGCGGGCTGGAACTTTACAATGAGCAGTTCTTC. Its protein product is CARSASGLELYNEQFF. The complete variable domain, with remaining parts taken from reference TRBV19 and TRBJ2-1, reads DGGITQSPKYLFRKEGQNVTLSCEQNLNHDAMYWYRQDPGQGLRLIYYSQIVNDFQKGDIAEGYSVSREKKESFPLTVTSAQKNPTAFYLCARSASGLELYNEQFFGPGTRLTVL.

This clonotype was seen a few times. The V and J genes are TRBV11-3 and TRBJ2-3; D is uncertain. The V and J ends lost 1 base and 5 bases respectively, with 16 bases between them. Germline V gene lookup returns CDR1 SGHNT and CDR2 YENEEA. The CDR3 spans 16 residues. In DNA form, the CDR3 reads TGTGCCAGCAGCTTAGGCAGCCTAACTGGTGAAGATACGCAGTATTTT. This sequence encodes CASSLGSLTGEDTQYF.

Remarks on this clonotype: Germline is not matched at one junction end, which may reflect a read error. The DNA for the CDR3 is TGCAGTGCTATCCCCGCGGGGGCCAGAAACATTCAGTACTTC. Translation: CSAIPAGARNIQYF. The chain carries TRBV20-1 and TRBJ2-4; D might be TRBD2 (7 bases). This CDR3 contains 14 residues. Germline CDR1 reads DFQATT; CDR2 reads SNEGSKA (reference sequence).

This clonotype was seen only a few times. The chain employs TRBV29-1 and TRBJ2-3, with a tentative D call TRBD2 (5 bases). With 3 bases removed from V and 6 bases from J, the gap between germline ends came to 10 bases. There are 12 residues in the CDR3. CDR1 SQVTM and CDR2 ANQGSEA come from the germline V gene. CDR3 residues: CSVDVRADTQYF. CDR3 in DNA: TGCAGCGTTGATGTGAGGGCGGATACGCAGTATTTT.

This clonotype was recorded once. At one end the junction does not follow the germline gene, possibly because of a read error. The gene calls are TRBV20-1 and TRBJ1-5, with a tentative D call TRBD1 (5 bases). The CDR3 extends over 12 amino acids. CDR1 DFQATT and CDR2 SNEGSKA come from the germline V gene (reference sequence). The CDR3 loop is CSATQGNQPQHF. The DNA of the CDR3 is TGCAGCGCTACCCAGGGAAATCAGCCCCAGCATTTT.

In regard to this clonotype: A read error may account for a junction end that differs from germline. This sequence joins TRBV13 and TRBJ2-7; possibly TRBD1 or TRBD2 for D (5 bases each). The CDR3 loop spans 14 amino acids. Germline V gene data show CDR1 as PRHDT and CDR2 as FYEKMQ (reference sequence). CDR3 in amino acids: CASSAPGASCEQYF. In DNA, the CDR3 is TGTGCCAGCAGCGCCCCCGGGGCTTCCTGCGAGCAGTACTTC.

The V call is TRBV7-2, the J call TRBJ2-4, with 9 bases matching TRBD1. The V gene end was trimmed by 5 bases and the J gene end by 6 bases; junction bases not matched to a gene: 20. The CDR3 is made up of 19 amino acids. Germline V gene sequence: CDR1 SGHTA, CDR2 FQGNSA. The CDR3 region is CASSQQLRHGTGQRNIQYF. The CDR3, as DNA: TGTGCCAGCAGCCAACAACTCCGTCACGGGACAGGGCAACGAAACATTCAGTACTTC.

The rearrangement links TRBV7-3 to TRBJ1-1; D ambiguous. CDR3 length equals 14 residues. Trimming cost V 2 bases and J 4 bases, with 11 bases left between them. Germline CDR1 SGHTA, CDR2 FQGTGA. The CDR3 sequence: CASSLYGWGTEAFF. DNA for the CDR3: TGTGCCAGCAGCTTATACGGATGGGGCACTGAAGCTTTCTTT.

In DNA, the CDR3 is TGCGCCAGCAGCGCTGGGGGGACTAGCGGGATGTTTACCTACAATGAGCAGTTCTTC. As protein: CASSAGGTSGMFTYNEQFF. This chain links TRBV5-1 with TRBJ2-1, with TRBD2 matching 13 bases. Germline lookup yields CDR1 SGHRS and CDR2 YFSETQ. Trimming removed 4 bases from V and 2 bases from J; junction bases left unmatched: 12. This CDR3 has 19 amino acids.

This clonotype was seen once. The chain's CDR3 is CASRLAGIPTDTQYF. The CDR3 DNA is TGTGCCAGCAGGCTAGCGGGAATCCCCACAGATACGCAGTATTTT. This sequence joins TRBV12-3 or TRBV12-4 and TRBJ2-3; TRBD2 matches at 9 bases. The CDR3 spans 15 residues. V shed 6 bases, J shed 2 bases, and the junction held 6 bases outside the gene matches.

J is TRBJ1-1 and V is TRBV6-2 or TRBV6-3, with D hard to call. Germline CDR1 is MNHEY and CDR2 is SVGEGT. Trimming cost V 6 bases and J 1 base, with 15 bases left between them. The CDR3 covers 15 residues. In DNA form, the CDR3 reads TGTGCCAGCAGGCTACCGGGCGGAAGGAACACTGAAGCTTTCTTT. It yields the protein CASRLPGGRNTEAFF.

The chain employs TRBV28 and TRBJ2-1; TRBD1 aligns across 7 bases. The J call is doubtful: the DNA matches TRBJ2-7 better. Germline lookup yields CDR1 MDHEN and CDR2 SYDVKM. The CDR3 is 14 amino acids. The CDR3 nucleotides are TGTGCCAGCAGTTTTAGGCTGGCGGACAGGGAGCAGTACTTC. Its translation is CASSFRLADREQYF.

The V call is TRBV6-2 or TRBV6-3, the J call TRBJ2-4; 7 bases fit TRBD1. Near its end, the DNA agrees better with TRBJ2-5, so the J call may be wrong. This CDR3 has 15 residues. CDR1 is MNHEY and CDR2 is SVGEGT in the germline V gene. The CDR3 region has the DNA TGTGCCAGCAGTTACGGGACAGCTATCCAAGAGACCCAGTACTTC. This gives the protein CASSYGTAIQETQYF.

This clonotype was recorded a few times. The chain joins TRBV5-1 to TRBJ2-6; TRBD1 matches 10 bases. The V gene's germline CDR1 is SGHRS and CDR2 YFSETQ. After removal of 4 bases from V and 0 bases from J, the junction contained 7 bases not matched to a gene. The length of the CDR3 is 18 residues. The CDR3 is CASSLRTGGLSGANVLTF. CDR3 nucleotides: TGCGCCAGCAGCCTCCGGACAGGGGGTCTCTCTGGGGCCAACGTCCTGACTTTC.

In DNA form, the CDR3 reads TGTGCCAGCAGCCCAACCTCGGGAGGGGATGGTACGCAGTATTTT. The encoded protein is CASSPTSGGDGTQYF. The chain combines TRBV7-3 with TRBJ2-3; 8 nucleotides match TRBD2. This CDR3 has 15 amino acids. V was clipped by 5 bases and J by 8 bases; unmatched bases: 12. Germline assignment: CDR1 SGHTA and CDR2 FQGTGA. Drawing the rest from reference TRBV7-3 and TRBJ2-3, the complete variable domain is GAGVSQTPSNKVTEKGKYVELRCDPISGHTALYWYRQSLGQGPEFLIYFQGTGAADDSGLPNDRFFAVRPEGSVSTLKIQRTERGDSAVYLCASSPTSGGDGTQYFGPGTRLTVL.

The V call is TRBV7-2, the J call TRBJ2-7; 9 nucleotides agree with TRBD2. Germline-derived CDR1 and CDR2 are SGHTA and FQGNSA. J lost 6 bases, V lost 5 bases, and 8 bases had no gene match. CDR3 length equals 14 residues. The CDR3 sequence is CASSPGGTSLEQYF. CDR3 in DNA: TGTGCCAGCAGCCCGGGGGGGACTAGCCTCGAGCAGTACTTC.

The V call is TRBV7-9, the J call TRBJ2-1, with TRBD2 identical over 8 bases. Per germline, CDR1 SEHNR and CDR2 FQNEAQ (reference sequence). The CDR3 is 12 residues long. The J segment lost 10 bases and the V segment lost 4 bases, leaving 3 bases of the junction unmatched. The CDR3 DNA is TGTGCCAGCAGCTCCGTAGCGGGAGAGCAGTTCTTC. It translates to CASSSVAGEQFF.

The chain joins TRBV6-5 to TRBJ1-2, with TRBD1 identical over 7 bases. J was trimmed by 4 bases and V by 0 bases; bases with no gene match: 5. CDR1 is MNHEY and CDR2 is SVGAGI in the germline V gene. The CDR3 totals 15 residues. The CDR3 spells CASSYSRGRGYGYTF. The CDR3 nucleotides are TGTGCCAGCAGTTACTCGAGGGGGCGAGGCTATGGCTACACCTTC.

V is TRBV7-3 and J is TRBJ2-5; the D is unclear. The V end lost 1 base, the J end lost 4 bases, and 13 bases lay between the germline ends. Germline CDR1 is SGHTA and CDR2 is FQGTGA. The CDR3 totals 15 residues. The CDR3 reads CASSLNSGWSETQYF. The CDR3 bases are TGTGCCAGCAGCTTAAACTCCGGGTGGTCAGAGACCCAGTACTTC.

This sequence joins TRBV6-5 and TRBJ2-3; tentatively, D is TRBD2 (5 bases). The germline V and J ends were trimmed by 0 bases and 7 bases, with 11 bases remaining between them. This CDR3 spans 14 amino acids. From germline, CDR1 is MNHEY and CDR2 SVGAGI. CDR3 sequence reads: CASSYSRTSYTQYF. Written as DNA, the CDR3 is TGTGCCAGCAGTTACTCGAGGACTTCATATACGCAGTATTTT.

Only a few counts were recorded for this clonotype. The chain uses TRBV2 and TRBJ1-2; D not resolved. This CDR3 is 14 amino acids long. V was shortened by 4 bases and J by 7 bases, with 16 bases between the two germline ends. The V gene's germline CDR1 is SNHLY and CDR2 FYNNEI. The CDR3 region is CASSVALSTGGYTF. The CDR3 coding sequence is TGTGCCAGCAGTGTTGCCTTGAGTACTGGTGGCTACACCTTC. The full variable domain, in which reference TRBV2 and TRBJ1-2 provide the parts outside the CDR3, is EPEVTQTPSHQVTQMGQEVILRCVPISNHLYFYWYRQILGQKVEFLVSFYNNEISEKSEIFDDQFSVERPDGSNFTLKIRSTKLEDSAMYFCASSVALSTGGYTFGSGTRLTVV.

The CDR3 DNA follows: TGTGCCAGCAGCGCCCGGGAGCCATACTCCACCGGGGAGCTGTTTTTT. It encodes CASSAREPYSTGELFF. The rearrangement joins TRBV9 to TRBJ2-2; maybe TRBD2 (6 bases). CDR3 length: 16 amino acids. CDR1 and CDR2 from the germline V gene are SGDLS and YYNGEE. The V and J ends lost 3 bases and 4 bases respectively, with 16 bases between them.

J is TRBJ2-1 and V is TRBV28, with 10 bases aligning to TRBD2. J lost 6 bases, V lost 1 base, and 3 bases had no gene match. Germline assignment: CDR1 MDHEN and CDR2 SYDVKM. CDR3 length: 15 amino acids. CDR3 sequence (DNA): TGTGCCAGCAGTTTATCAGCGGGAGGGGTCAATGAGCAGTTCTTC. The encoded protein is CASSLSAGGVNEQFF. The complete variable domain, with remaining parts taken from reference TRBV28 and TRBJ2-1, reads DVKVTQSSRYLVKRTGEKVFLECVQDMDHENMFWYRQDPGLGLRLIYFSYDVKMKEKGDIPEGYSVSREKKERFSLILESASTNQTSMYLCASSLSAGGVNEQFFGPGTRLTVL.

This clonotype was seen at least ten times. The rearrangement joins TRBV7-8 to TRBJ2-3; 9 bases match TRBD2. V dropped 5 bases and J dropped 2; count of bases not matched to a gene: 8. In germline, CDR1 is SGHVS, CDR2 FQNEAQ. CDR3 size: 16 residues. The chain's CDR3 is CASSPQTSGYTDTQYF. As DNA, the CDR3 is TGTGCCAGCAGCCCCCAGACTAGCGGATACACAGATACGCAGTATTTT.

This chain connects TRBV6-1 to TRBJ2-1; D not certain. Trimming stripped 2 bases from V and 8 bases from J, with 13 bases between. Per germline, CDR1 MNHNS and CDR2 SASEGT. This CDR3 is built from 14 residues. This chain's CDR3 is CASSEMVAIDEQFF. The DNA for the CDR3 is TGTGCCAGCAGTGAAATGGTGGCTATTGATGAGCAGTTCTTC.

This clonotype was found a few times. This chain joins TRBV7-2 and TRBJ2-5, with D possibly being TRBD1 or TRBD2 (5 bases each). Trimming removed 5 bases at V and 1 base at J, with 14 bases between. In germline, CDR1 is SGHTA, CDR2 FQGNSA. The CDR3 covers 15 residues. Written as DNA, the CDR3 is TGTGCCAGCAGCCTCTCCGGGGCGGCCCAAGAGACCCAGTACTTC. Its translation is CASSLSGAAQETQYF.